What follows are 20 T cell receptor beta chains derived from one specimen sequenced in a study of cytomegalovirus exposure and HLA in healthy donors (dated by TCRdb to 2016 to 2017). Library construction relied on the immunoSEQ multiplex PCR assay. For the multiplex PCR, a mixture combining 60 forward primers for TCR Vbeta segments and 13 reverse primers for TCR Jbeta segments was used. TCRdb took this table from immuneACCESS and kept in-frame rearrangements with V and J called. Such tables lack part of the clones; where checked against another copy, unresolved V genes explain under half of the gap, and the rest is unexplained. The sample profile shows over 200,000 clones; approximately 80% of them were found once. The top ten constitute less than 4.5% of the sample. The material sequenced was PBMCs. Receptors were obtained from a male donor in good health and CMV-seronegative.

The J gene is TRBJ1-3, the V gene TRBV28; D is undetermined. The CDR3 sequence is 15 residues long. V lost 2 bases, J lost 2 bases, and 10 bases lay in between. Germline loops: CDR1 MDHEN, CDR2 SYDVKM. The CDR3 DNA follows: TGTGCCAGCAGTTTACCCCGAGGAACTGGAAACACCATATATTTT. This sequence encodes CASSLPRGTGNTIYF. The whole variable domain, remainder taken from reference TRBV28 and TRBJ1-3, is DVKVTQSSRYLVKRTGEKVFLECVQDMDHENMFWYRQDPGLGLRLIYFSYDVKMKEKGDIPEGYSVSREKKERFSLILESASTNQTSMYLCASSLPRGTGNTIYFGEGSWLTVV.

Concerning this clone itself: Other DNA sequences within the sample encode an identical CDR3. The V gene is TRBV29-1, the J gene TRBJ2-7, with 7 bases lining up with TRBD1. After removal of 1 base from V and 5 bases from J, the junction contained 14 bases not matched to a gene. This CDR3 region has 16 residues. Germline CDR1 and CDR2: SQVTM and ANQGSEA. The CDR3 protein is CSVEVWPGTVFHEQYF. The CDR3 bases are TGCAGCGTTGAAGTGTGGCCCGGGACAGTTTTTCACGAGCAGTACTTC.

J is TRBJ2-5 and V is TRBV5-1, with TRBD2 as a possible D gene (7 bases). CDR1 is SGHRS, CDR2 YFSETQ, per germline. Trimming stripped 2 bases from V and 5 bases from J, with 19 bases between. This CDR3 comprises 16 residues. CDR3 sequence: CASSLRTGGQGETQYF. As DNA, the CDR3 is TGCGCCAGCAGCTTACGGACCGGGGGGCAGGGGGAGACCCAGTACTTC.

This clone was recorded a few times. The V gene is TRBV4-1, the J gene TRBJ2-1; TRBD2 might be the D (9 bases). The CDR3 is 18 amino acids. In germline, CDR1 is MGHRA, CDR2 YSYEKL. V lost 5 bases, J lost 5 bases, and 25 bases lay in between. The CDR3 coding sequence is TGCGCCAGCAGCAGCCGACAGGGGCCGGGACTAGCCGACAATGAGCAGTTCTTC. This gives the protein CASSSRQGPGLADNEQFF.

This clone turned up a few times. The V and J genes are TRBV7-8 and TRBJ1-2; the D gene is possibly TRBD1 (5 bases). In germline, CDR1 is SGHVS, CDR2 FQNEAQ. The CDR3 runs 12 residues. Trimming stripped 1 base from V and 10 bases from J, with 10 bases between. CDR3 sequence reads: CASSLGTGVYTF. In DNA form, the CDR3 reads TGTGCCAGCAGCTTAGGTACGGGGGTCTACACCTTC.

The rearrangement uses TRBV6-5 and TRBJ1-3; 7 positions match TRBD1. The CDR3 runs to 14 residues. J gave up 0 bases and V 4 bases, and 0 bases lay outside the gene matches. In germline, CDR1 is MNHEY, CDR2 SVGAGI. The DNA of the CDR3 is TGTGCCAGCAGTTGGGACAGCTCTGGAAACACCATATATTTT. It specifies CASSWDSSGNTIYF.

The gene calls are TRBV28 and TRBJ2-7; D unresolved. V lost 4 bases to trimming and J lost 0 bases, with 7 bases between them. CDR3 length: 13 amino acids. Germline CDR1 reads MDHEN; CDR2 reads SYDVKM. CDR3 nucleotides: TGTGCCAGCAGTTACAGTAGCTCCTACGAGCAGTACTTC. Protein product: CASSYSSSYEQYF.

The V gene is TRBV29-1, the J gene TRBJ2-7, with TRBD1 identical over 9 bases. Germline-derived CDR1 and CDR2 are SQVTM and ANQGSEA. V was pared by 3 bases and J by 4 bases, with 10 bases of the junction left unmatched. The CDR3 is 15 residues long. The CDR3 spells CSVDNPGQGLYEQYF. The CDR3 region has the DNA TGCAGCGTTGATAATCCGGGACAGGGCCTTTACGAGCAGTACTTC.

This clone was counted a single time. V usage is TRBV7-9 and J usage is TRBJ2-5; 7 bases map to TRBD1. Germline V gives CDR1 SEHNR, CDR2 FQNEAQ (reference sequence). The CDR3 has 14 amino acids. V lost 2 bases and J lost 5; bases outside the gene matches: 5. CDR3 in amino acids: CASSLRGGFETQYF. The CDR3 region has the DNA TGTGCCAGCAGCTTACGAGGGGGCTTTGAGACCCAGTACTTC.

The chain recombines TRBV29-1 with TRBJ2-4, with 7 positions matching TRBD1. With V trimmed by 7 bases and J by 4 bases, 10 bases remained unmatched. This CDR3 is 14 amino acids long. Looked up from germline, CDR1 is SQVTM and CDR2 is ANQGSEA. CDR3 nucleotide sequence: TGCAGCGAATCCTCGGGACAGTTTAAAAACATTCAGTACTTC. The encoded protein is CSESSGQFKNIQYF.

Here the CDR3 reads CASGTVSGNTIYF. The CDR3 DNA reads as TGTGCCAGCGGGACAGTCTCTGGAAACACCATATATTTT. The genes are TRBV6-5 and TRBJ1-3; 7 bases align to TRBD1. CDR3 length: 13 amino acids. Germline CDR1 and CDR2: MNHEY and SVGAGI. Losses at the gene ends were 8 bases for V and 0 bases for J; bases not matched to a gene: 1.

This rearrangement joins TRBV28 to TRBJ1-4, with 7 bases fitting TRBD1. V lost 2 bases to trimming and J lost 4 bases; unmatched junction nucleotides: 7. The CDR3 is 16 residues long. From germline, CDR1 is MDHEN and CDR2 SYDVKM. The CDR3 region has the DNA TGTGCCAGCAGTTTAGACAGGGCCATGGGTAATGAAAAACTGTTTTTT. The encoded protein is CASSLDRAMGNEKLFF.

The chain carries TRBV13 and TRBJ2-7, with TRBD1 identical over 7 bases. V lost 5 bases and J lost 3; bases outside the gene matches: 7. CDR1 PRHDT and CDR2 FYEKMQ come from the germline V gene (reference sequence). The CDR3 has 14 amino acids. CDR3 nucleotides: TGTGCCAGCAGCCTCCGGGACAGCTTCTACGAGCAGTACTTC. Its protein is CASSLRDSFYEQYF. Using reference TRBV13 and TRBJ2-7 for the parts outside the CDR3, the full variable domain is AAGVIQSPRHLIKEKRETATLKCYPIPRHDTVYWYQQGPGQDPQFLISFYEKMQSDKGSIPDRFSAQQFSDYHSELNMSSLELGDSALYFCASSLRDSFYEQYFGPGTRLTVT.

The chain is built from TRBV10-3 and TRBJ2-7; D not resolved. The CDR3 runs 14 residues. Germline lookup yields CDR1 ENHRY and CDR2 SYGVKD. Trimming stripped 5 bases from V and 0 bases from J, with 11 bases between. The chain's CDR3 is CAISLELNSYEQYF. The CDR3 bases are TGTGCCATCAGTTTAGAATTAAACTCCTACGAGCAGTACTTC.

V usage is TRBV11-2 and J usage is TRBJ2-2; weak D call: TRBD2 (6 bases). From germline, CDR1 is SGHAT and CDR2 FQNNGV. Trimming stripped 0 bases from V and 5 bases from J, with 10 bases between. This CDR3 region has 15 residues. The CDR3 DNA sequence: TGTGCCAGCAGCTTAGATGGGGGGTATACCGGGGAGCTGTTTTTT. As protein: CASSLDGGYTGELFF.

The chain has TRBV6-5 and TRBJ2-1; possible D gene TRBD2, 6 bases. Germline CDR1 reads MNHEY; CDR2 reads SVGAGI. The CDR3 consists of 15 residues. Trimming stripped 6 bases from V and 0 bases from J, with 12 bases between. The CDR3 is CASSPDGSSYNEQFF. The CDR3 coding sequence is TGTGCCAGCAGCCCGGACGGGAGCTCCTACAATGAGCAGTTCTTC.

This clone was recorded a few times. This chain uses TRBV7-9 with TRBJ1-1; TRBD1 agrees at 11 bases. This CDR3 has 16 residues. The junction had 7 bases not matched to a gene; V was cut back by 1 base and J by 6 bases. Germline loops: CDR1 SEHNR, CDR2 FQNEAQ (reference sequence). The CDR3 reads CASSLDPGQGVSEAFF. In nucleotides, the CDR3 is TGTGCCAGCAGCTTAGATCCGGGACAGGGGGTATCTGAAGCTTTCTTT.

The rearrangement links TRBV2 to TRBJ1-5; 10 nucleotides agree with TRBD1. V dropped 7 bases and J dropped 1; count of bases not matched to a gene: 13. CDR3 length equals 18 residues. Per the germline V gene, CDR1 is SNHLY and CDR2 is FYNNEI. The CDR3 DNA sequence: TGTGCCAGCACCGATGCGAGATTGGGACAGGGGAGCAATCAGCCCCAGCATTTT. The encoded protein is CASTDARLGQGSNQPQHF.

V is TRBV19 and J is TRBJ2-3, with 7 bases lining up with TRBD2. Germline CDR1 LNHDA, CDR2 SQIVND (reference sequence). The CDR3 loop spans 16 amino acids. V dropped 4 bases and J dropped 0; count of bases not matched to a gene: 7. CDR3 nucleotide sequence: TGTGCCAGTAGTAGCGGGAGAGATACTAGCACAGATACGCAGTATTTT. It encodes CASSSGRDTSTDTQYF.

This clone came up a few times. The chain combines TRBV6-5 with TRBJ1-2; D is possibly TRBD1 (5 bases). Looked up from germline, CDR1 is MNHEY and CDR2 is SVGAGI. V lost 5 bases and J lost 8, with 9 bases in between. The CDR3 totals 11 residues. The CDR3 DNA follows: TGTGCCAGCAGTGACGGGGGGGGCTACACCTTC. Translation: CASSDGGGYTF.